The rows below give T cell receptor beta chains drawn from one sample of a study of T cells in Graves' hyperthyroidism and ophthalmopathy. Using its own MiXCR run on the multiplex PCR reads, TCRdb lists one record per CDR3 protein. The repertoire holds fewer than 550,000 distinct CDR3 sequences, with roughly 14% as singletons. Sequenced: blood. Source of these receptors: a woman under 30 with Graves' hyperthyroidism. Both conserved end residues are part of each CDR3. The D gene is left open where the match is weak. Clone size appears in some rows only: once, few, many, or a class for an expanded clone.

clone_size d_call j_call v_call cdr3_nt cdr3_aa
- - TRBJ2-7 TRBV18 TGTGCCAGCGACCGGGGGAAGGGGCAGGTCTACGAGCAGTACTTC CASDRGKGQVYEQYF
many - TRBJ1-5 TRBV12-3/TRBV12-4 TGTGCCAGCACCTGGGACTCCTCTACGCCCCAGCATTTT CASTWDSSTPQHF
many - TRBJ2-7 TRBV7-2 TGTGCCAGCAGCTTTTGGGACTCCTCCTACGAGCAGTACTTC CASSFWDSSYEQYF
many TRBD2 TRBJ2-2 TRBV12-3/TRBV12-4 TGTGCCAGCAGTTGGCGGGGGGCGAACACCGGGGAGCTGTTTTTT CASSWRGANTGELFF
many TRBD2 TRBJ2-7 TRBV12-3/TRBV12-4 TGTGCCAGCAGTCCCTGGACTAGCGGCCTCTCCTACGAGCAGTACTTC CASSPWTSGLSYEQYF
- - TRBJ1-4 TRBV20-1 TGCAGTGCTAGAGATATTTACGGGGGCTTGGCAACTAATGAAAAACTGTTTTTT CSARDIYGGLATNEKLFF
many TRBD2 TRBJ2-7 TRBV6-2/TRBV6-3 TGTGCCAGCAGGAGCTTACCGGGACTAGCGGGAGGGCCGCTCGAGCAGTACTTC CASRSLPGLAGGPLEQYF
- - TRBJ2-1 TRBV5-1 TGCGCCAGCAGCTTCTCTCGCTACAATGAGCAGTTCTTC CASSFSRYNEQFF
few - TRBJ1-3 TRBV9 TGTGCCAGCAGCGACCCGGGACTCAGCTCTGGAAACACCATATATTTT CASSDPGLSSGNTIYF
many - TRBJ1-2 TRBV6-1 TGTGCCAGCAGTGCTACCACGGGGAGGGATGGCTACACCTTC CASSATTGRDGYTF
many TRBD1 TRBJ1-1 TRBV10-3 TGTGCCGCGAGCACAGGGGCCGGCACTGAAGCTTTCTTT CAASTGAGTEAFF
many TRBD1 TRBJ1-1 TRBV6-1 TGTGCCAGCACCTTCGTGACAGGGTTGGGCACTGAAGCTTTCTTT CASTFVTGLGTEAFF
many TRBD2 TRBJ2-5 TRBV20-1 TGCAGTGCTATTAGCGGGGGGGCCATGGAGACCCAGTACTTC CSAISGGAMETQYF
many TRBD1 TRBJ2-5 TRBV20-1 TGCAGTGCGGAGGGGACAGGGGGCCCAGAGACCCAGTACTTC CSAEGTGGPETQYF
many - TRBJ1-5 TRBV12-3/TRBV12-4 TGTGCCAGCAGTTTGCCGGGGGCGAATCAGCCCCAGCATTTT CASSLPGANQPQHF
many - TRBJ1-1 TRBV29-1 TGCAGCGTTGTTACGGGAATGGGGAACACGAGAACGGGCGCTGAAGCTTTCTTT CSVVTGMGNTRTGAEAFF
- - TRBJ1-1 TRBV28 TGTGCCAGCAGTTTACCGACCCTGGGTCGAGGCACTGAAGCTTTCTTT CASSLPTLGRGTEAFF
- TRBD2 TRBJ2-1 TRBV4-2 TGTGCCAGCAGCCCAACCGGGGCTAGCGGGATCTACAATGAGCAGTTCTTC CASSPTGASGIYNEQFF
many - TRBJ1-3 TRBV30 TGTGCCTGGAGCCACAAAACGGGACAAAGAAACACCATATATTTT CAWSHKTGQRNTIYF
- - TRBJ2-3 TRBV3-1 TGTGCCAGCAGCCAAGATCGGCAGGGGGGCCCAGATACGCAGTATTTT CASSQDRQGGPDTQYF
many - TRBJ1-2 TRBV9 TGTGCCAGCACCGGAGAGGGGGGTTCTAACTATGGCTACACCTTC CASTGEGGSNYGYTF
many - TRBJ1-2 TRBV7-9 TGTGCCAGCAGCCTTAGCGATCGGGGCTACACCTTC CASSLSDRGYTF
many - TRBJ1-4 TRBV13 TGTGCCAGCAGCTTTGAGGGCCATTCTAATGAAAAACTGTTTTTT CASSFEGHSNEKLFF
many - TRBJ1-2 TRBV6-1 TGTGCCAGCAGCCCAGGGCTGAAGAGTGGCTACACCTTC CASSPGLKSGYTF
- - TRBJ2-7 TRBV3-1 TGTGCCAGCAGCCAAGGGGACGGATCCTACGAGCAGTACTTC CASSQGDGSYEQYF
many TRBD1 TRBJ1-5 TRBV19 TGTGCCAGTAGTCAAAGGGACAGGGTGACAGGCCCCCGGCCCCAGCATTTT CASSQRDRVTGPRPQHF
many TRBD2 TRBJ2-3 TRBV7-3 TGTGCCAGCAGCTTAACGCGGGAGGGAAAAGATACGCAGTATTTT CASSLTREGKDTQYF
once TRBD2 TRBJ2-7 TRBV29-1 TGCAGCGTTGAGACTAGCGGGGTGGCTGACTACGAGCAGTACTTC CSVETSGVADYEQYF
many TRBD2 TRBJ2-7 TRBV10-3 TGTGCCATCAGTACGACTAGCGGGGGGGCCTTTTCCGAGCAGTACTTC CAISTTSGGAFSEQYF
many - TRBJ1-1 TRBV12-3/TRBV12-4 TGTGCCAGCAGTCACCCAGGGAGAGTCACTGAAGCTTTCTTT CASSHPGRVTEAFF
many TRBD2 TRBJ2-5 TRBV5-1 TGCGCCAGCAGCTGGCGACTAGCGGACATCACTCAAGAGACCCAGTACTTC CASSWRLADITQETQYF
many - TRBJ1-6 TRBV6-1 TGTGCCAGCTCTATACAGGGAGTTCTCAATTCACCCCTCCACTTT CASSIQGVLNSPLHF
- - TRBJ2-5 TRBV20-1 TGCAGTGCCAACAGGGAGGTTGAGACCCGGTACTTC CSANREVETRYF
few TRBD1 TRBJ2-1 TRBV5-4 TGTGCCAGCAGCTTACAGGGGGCGCGTTACAATGAGCAGTTCTTC CASSLQGARYNEQFF
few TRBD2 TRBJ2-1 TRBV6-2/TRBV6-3 TGTGCCACCAATCGTCCGGGGACTAGCGGGAGCAATGAGCAGTTCTTC CATNRPGTSGSNEQFF
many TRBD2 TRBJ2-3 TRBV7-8 TGTGCCAGCAGGCCGGGGGGGACAGATACGCAGTATTTT CASRPGGTDTQYF
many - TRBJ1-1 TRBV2 TGTGCCAGCAGGGGGACGGCGAACACTGAAGCTTTCTTT CASRGTANTEAFF
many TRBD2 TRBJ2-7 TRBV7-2 TGTGCCAGCAGCTTAGGTAGCGGGAGCTGGGGCTCCTACGAGCAGTACTTC CASSLGSGSWGSYEQYF
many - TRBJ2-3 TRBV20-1 TGCAGTGGACGGCCCTATAGCACAGATACGCAGTATTTT CSGRPYSTDTQYF
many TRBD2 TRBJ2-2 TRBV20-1 TGCAGTGCTAGAGGGACTAGCGGGGGGGCGGCTCCCGGGGAGCTGTTTTTT CSARGTSGGAAPGELFF
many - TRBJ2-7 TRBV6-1 TGTGCCAGCAGTGAAGCGCTTCGGGGGATTTACGAGCAGTACTTC CASSEALRGIYEQYF
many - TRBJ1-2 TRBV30 TGTGCCTGGAGTGTACTGAGCCCACGAGGGGGCTACACCTTC CAWSVLSPRGGYTF
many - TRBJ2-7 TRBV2 TGTGCCAGCAGTCGGGTTTACGAGCAGTACTTC CASSRVYEQYF
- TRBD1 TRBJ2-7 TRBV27 TGTGCCAGCAGTTTGCAGGCCCTTACAGGGGGATCCTACGAGCAGTACTTC CASSLQALTGGSYEQYF
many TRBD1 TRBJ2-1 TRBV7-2 TGTGCCAGCAGCCCTACACGGGACAGGTCCCGGTATGAGCAGTTCTTC CASSPTRDRSRYEQFF
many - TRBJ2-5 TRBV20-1 TGCAGTGCTAGAGATGCCCAGCGGGACAGGGAGACCCAGTACTTC CSARDAQRDRETQYF
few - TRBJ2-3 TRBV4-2 TGTGCCAGCAGCCCCTCAGGACTTTCCTTCACAGATACGCAGTATTTT CASSPSGLSFTDTQYF
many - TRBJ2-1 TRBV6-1 TGTGCCAGCAGCTCGGCTAGCCCTGGGTACAATGAGCAGTTCTTC CASSSASPGYNEQFF
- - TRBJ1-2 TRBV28 TGTGCCAGCACCCCTGCCGGGACGGGTTATGGCTACACCTTC CASTPAGTGYGYTF
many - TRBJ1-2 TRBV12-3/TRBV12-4 TGTGCCAGCAGTTTATTGGGTCGAGATGGCTACACCTTC CASSLLGRDGYTF